These T cell receptor beta chains were read from a single sample in a study of CD8+CD57+ T cells in acquired aplastic anemia. MiXCR was run by TCRdb on the reads, yielding one entry per CDR3 protein. The table lists about 170,000 distinct CDR3 sequences, under 75% of them singletons. Sequencing used sorted CD4+, CD8+, or CD8+CD57+ T cells (not recorded which) from PBMCs. Source of these receptors: a human donor in good health. The CDR3 runs from the conserved cysteine through the conserved F or W. The D gene is left open where the match is weak. Not all rows give a size; the values are once, few, many and, for expanded clones, a class.

TRBV12-3/TRBV12-4	TRBJ2-1	few	NA	TGTGCCAGCACCCCCCCGGGCCATGAGCAGTTCTTC	CASTPPGHEQFF
TRBV7-9	TRBJ2-1	NA	NA	TGTGCCAGCAGCTTAGGTTTAGGGGGGGGGGAGAATGAGCAGTTCTTC	CASSLGLGGGENEQFF
TRBV7-2	TRBJ2-7	NA	NA	TGTGCCAGCAGCGCAAATCCCGCGTACGAGCAGTACTTC	CASSANPAYEQYF
TRBV19	TRBJ2-7	NA	NA	TGTGCCAGTAGTATCCGCCAGGGGATCTACGAGCAGTACTTC	CASSIRQGIYEQYF
TRBV4-3	TRBJ1-6	NA	NA	TGCGCCAGCAGCCAATCTGGGGATCTCTATAATTCACCCCTCCACTTT	CASSQSGDLYNSPLHF
TRBV7-6	TRBJ2-3	few	NA	TGTGCCAGCAGCCAGGGGATCGGGCGCACAGATACGCAGTATTTT	CASSQGIGRTDTQYF
TRBV29-1	TRBJ2-1	NA	NA	TGCAGCCCTGGAGGGGACTCGCGAGGTGAGCAGTTCTTC	CSPGGDSRGEQFF
TRBV24-1	TRBJ1-1	NA	NA	TGTGCCACCAGTGAAGGAGGGGAGACTGAAGCTTTCTTT	CATSEGGETEAFF
TRBV24-1	TRBJ2-1	NA	TRBD2	TGTGCCACCAGTGATTTGTACGGGACTAGTTACAATGAGCAGTTCTTC	CATSDLYGTSYNEQFF
TRBV30	TRBJ2-7	many	NA	TGTGCCTGGGCCGTCAACCCCTACGAGCAGTACTTC	CAWAVNPYEQYF
TRBV2	TRBJ2-5	NA	TRBD1	TGTGCCAGCGTCAGGGGGTTAGGGGAGACCCAGTACTTC	CASVRGLGETQYF
TRBV5-8	TRBJ1-2	many	TRBD1	TGTGCCAGCAGAGATGGACAGGGTAACTATGGCTACACCTTC	CASRDGQGNYGYTF
TRBV7-9	TRBJ1-2	NA	NA	TGTGCCAGCAGCCCGGGGATGTTAGGGGGCTACACCTTC	CASSPGMLGGYTF
TRBV7-2	TRBJ2-3	few	NA	TGTGCCAGCAGCCCAGGACAGCTCATATTCACAGATACGCAGTATTTT	CASSPGQLIFTDTQYF
TRBV10-3	TRBJ2-5	NA	NA	TGTGCCATCACTGGAGGATTCCAAGAGACCCAGTACTTC	CAITGGFQETQYF
TRBV20-1	TRBJ1-1	NA	TRBD1	TGCAGTGCCCCTACAGGGGCCACTGAAGCTTTCTTT	CSAPTGATEAFF
TRBV5-1	TRBJ2-3	NA	TRBD2	TGCGCCAGCAGTTCCCTTAGTTTTAGCGGGAGTACAGATACGCAGTATTTT	CASSSLSFSGSTDTQYF